This T cell receptor (beta chain) stems from a study of blood T cell repertoires in COVID-19. V shed 5 bases and J shed 3 bases, with 10 bases lying between them. This CDR3 has 12 residues. CDR1 is SQVTM, CDR2 ANQGSEA, per germline. Cohorts were based on clinical histories the participants reported. This clone was counted only a few times. TCRdb's table, derived via immunoSEQ multiplex PCR, lists solely in-frame clones and lacks some. The top ten clones hold 3.6% of a sample with fewer than 250,000 clones, under 90% of them seen once. The material sequenced was PBMCs or T cells enriched from blood (not recorded which). The clonotype was recovered from a woman aged 40 to 55 who had been exposed to COVID-19. The rearrangement joins TRBV29-1 to TRBJ1-2; D might be TRBD1 (5 bases). This CDR3 is CSVRAGDYGYTF. In nucleotides, the CDR3 is TGCAGCGTTCGGGCGGGGGACTATGGCTACACCTTC.